One and the same sample provided the 21 T cell receptor beta chains below, sequenced in a study of blood T cell repertoires in COVID-19. Produced via immunoSEQ multiplex PCR; TCRdb's table is partial and in-frame only. The sample has 70,000 to 95,000 clones; about four fifths are singletons. The sample was peripheral blood. Receptors originate from a woman in her 70s with acute or convalescent COVID-19.

This clone has a single count. V and J are TRBV19 and TRBJ2-7; D possibly corresponds to TRBD2 (5 bases). The length of the CDR3 is 13 residues. Germline-derived CDR1 and CDR2 are LNHDA and SQIVND (reference sequence). V was cut by 7 bases and J by 5 bases, with 15 bases left in between. The CDR3 nucleotides are TGTGCCAGTAAATACGGGGAAGGGCACGAGCAGTACTTC. Amino acids: CASKYGEGHEQYF.

V is TRBV5-6 and J is TRBJ2-4; 7 positions agree with TRBD2. Germline-derived CDR1 and CDR2 are SGHDT and YYEEEE. The CDR3 length is 17 residues. Losses at the gene ends were 3 bases for V and 1 base for J; bases not matched to a gene: 10. The CDR3 coding sequence is TGTGCCAGCAGCTCGCCCGCTAGCGGAGGGGCCAAAAACATTCAGTACTTC. It is translated as CASSSPASGGAKNIQYF.

The V gene is TRBV3-1 (or the pseudogene TRBV3-2), the J gene TRBJ2-1; 9 nucleotides agree with TRBD2. CDR1 is LGHDT, CDR2 YNNKEL, per germline (reference sequence). Trimming at V came to 1 base and at J to 8 bases, leaving 9 bases not matched to a gene. CDR3 length equals 16 residues. This CDR3 reads CASSQVRGSGSYEQFF. The CDR3 region has the DNA TGTGCCAGCAGCCAAGTTCGAGGTAGCGGGAGTTATGAGCAGTTCTTC.

The J gene is TRBJ1-2, the V gene TRBV28; TRBD1 agrees at 10 bases. This CDR3 spans 13 amino acids. J was trimmed by 7 bases and V by 5 bases; bases with no gene match: 4. Looked up from germline, CDR1 is MDHEN and CDR2 is SYDVKM. CDR3 residues: CASSTGTGAGYTF. Here the CDR3 DNA reads TGTGCCAGCAGTACGGGGACAGGGGCTGGCTACACCTTC.

A few counts support this clone. The chain carries TRBV5-8 and TRBJ2-2, with 7 bases aligning to TRBD2. CDR3 size: 15 residues. With 2 bases clipped from V and 1 base from J, the junction kept 2 bases outside the gene matches. In germline, CDR1 is SGHTS, CDR2 YDEGEE. DNA for the CDR3: TGTGCCAGCAGCTTAGCGGGGCGGAACACCGGGGAGCTGTTTTTT. This translates into CASSLAGRNTGELFF.

The rearrangement uses TRBV28 and TRBJ1-4, with TRBD1 matching over 8 bases. The CDR3 sequence is 15 residues long. With 6 bases clipped from V and 8 bases from J, the junction kept 11 bases outside the gene matches. Germline assignment: CDR1 MDHEN and CDR2 SYDVKM. The CDR3 reads CASSQNQGAGEKLFF. The DNA of the CDR3 is TGTGCCAGCAGCCAAAATCAGGGGGCGGGAGAAAAACTGTTTTTT.

V usage is TRBV3-1 (or the pseudogene TRBV3-2) and J usage is TRBJ2-3, with 13 bases that match TRBD2. This CDR3 comprises 17 residues. Losses at the gene ends were 4 bases for V and 2 bases for J; bases not matched to a gene: 6. CDR1 and CDR2 from the germline V gene are LGHDT and YNNKEL (reference sequence). This CDR3 is CASSRRLAGGLTDTQYF. The DNA for the CDR3 is TGTGCCAGCAGCCGCAGACTAGCGGGAGGCCTCACAGATACGCAGTATTTT.

The chain combines TRBV5-1 with TRBJ2-2; tentative D call: TRBD2 (6 bases). Germline loops: CDR1 SGHRS, CDR2 YFSETQ. Trimming left V 4 bases short and J 4 bases short, with 17 bases between. The CDR3 runs to 16 residues. This CDR3 is CASSPVGGWPTGELFF. CDR3 bases: TGCGCCAGCAGCCCCGTCGGGGGTTGGCCCACCGGGGAGCTGTTTTTT.

V gene TRBV7-3 combines with J gene TRBJ2-2; TRBD1 aligns across 10 bases. This CDR3 comprises 16 residues. Germline CDR1 SGHTA, CDR2 FQGTGA. V lost 5 bases to trimming and J lost 5 bases; unmatched junction nucleotides: 8. DNA of the CDR3: TGTGCCAGCAGCCCGGGACAGGGGAGGCGAACCGGGGAGCTGTTTTTT. It is translated as CASSPGQGRRTGELFF.

V usage is TRBV15 and J usage is TRBJ1-2; D is perhaps TRBD1 (6 bases). The germline V and J ends were trimmed by 1 base and 8 bases, with 17 bases remaining between them. The CDR3 spans 15 residues. CDR1 is LNHNV and CDR2 is YYDKDF in the germline V gene (reference sequence). CDR3 residues: CATSRGGPGGLGYTF. CDR3 bases: TGTGCCACCAGCAGAGGGGGGCCGGGGGGACTCGGCTACACCTTC.

This chain joins TRBV28 and TRBJ1-5, with a weak D call TRBD1 (5 bases). Trimming cost V 8 bases and J 7 bases, with 15 bases left between them. This CDR3 is 13 amino acids long. Germline CDR1 MDHEN, CDR2 SYDVKM. The CDR3 here is CASPGPAGQPQHF. In DNA, the CDR3 is TGTGCCAGCCCAGGGCCGGCGGGGCAGCCCCAGCATTTT.

This clone has just one count. V gene TRBV9 combines with J gene TRBJ2-5; 16 nucleotides align to TRBD2. This CDR3 comprises 18 residues. Germline V gene lookup returns CDR1 SGDLS and CDR2 YYNGEE. V dropped 0 bases and J dropped 1; count of bases not matched to a gene: 3. In DNA, the CDR3 is TGTGCCAGCAGCGTAGGGGGACTAGCGGGAGGGCGCCAAGAGACCCAGTACTTC. Its translation: CASSVGGLAGGRQETQYF.

The rearrangement uses TRBV11-1 and TRBJ2-1; a possible D gene is TRBD1 (5 bases). Trimming left V 3 bases short and J 10 bases short, with 16 bases between. The CDR3 loop spans 14 amino acids. Germline V CDR1 and CDR2: SGHAT, FQDESV (reference sequence). CDR3 DNA: TGTGCCAGCAGCTTTCCGGGTGGGGCTAGGGAGCAGTTCTTC. Encoded protein: CASSFPGGAREQFF. Variable domain in full (rest from reference TRBV11-1 and TRBJ2-1): EAEVAQSPRYKITEKSQAVAFWCDPISGHATLYWYRQILGQGPELLVQFQDESVVDDSQLPKDRFSAERLKGVDSTLKIQPAELGDSAMYLCASSFPGGAREQFFGPGTRLTVL.

The chain couples TRBV6-6 to TRBJ2-5, with 8 bases that match TRBD1. This CDR3 spans 15 amino acids. Trimming cost V 1 base and J 3 bases; bases outside gene matches: 4. Germline-derived CDR1 and CDR2 are MNHNY and SVGAGI (reference sequence). The chain's CDR3 is CASSYFRGREETQYF. CDR3 DNA: TGTGCCAGCAGTTACTTCAGGGGGCGGGAAGAGACCCAGTACTTC.

This clone was found a few times. The chain joins TRBV5-1 to TRBJ2-2; D not resolved. CDR1 and CDR2 from the germline V gene are SGHRS and YFSETQ. The V end was cut by 0 bases, the J end by 5 bases, with 8 bases between. This CDR3 contains 14 residues. The CDR3 DNA follows: TGCGCCAGCAGCTTGGAGGCGGTGACCGGGGAGCTGTTTTTT. Its protein is CASSLEAVTGELFF.

Points on this clone: The sample has other DNA sequences that encode this CDR3 too. The V call is TRBV27, the J call TRBJ1-1; no clear D gene. This CDR3 has 13 residues. Germline V gene data show CDR1 as MNHEY and CDR2 as SMNVEV (reference sequence). V was pared by 2 bases and J by 2 bases, with 6 bases between. The CDR3 DNA reads TGTGCCAGCAGTTTAGGCCGAAACACTGAAGCTTTCTTT. It translates to CASSLGRNTEAFF.

The chain has TRBV3-1 (or the pseudogene TRBV3-2) and TRBJ2-7; 8 bases map to TRBD1. The CDR3 runs 12 residues. V lost 5 bases and J lost 8; bases outside the gene matches: 5. The germline V gene encodes CDR1 LGHDT and CDR2 YNNKEL (reference sequence). The CDR3 loop reads CASSTTGGQQYF. The CDR3 coding sequence is TGTGCCAGCAGCACTACAGGGGGGCAGCAGTACTTC.

The rearrangement links TRBV7-9 to TRBJ1-3, with TRBD1 matching over 7 bases. The CDR3 spans 14 residues. J lost 2 bases, V lost 5 bases, and 3 bases had no gene match. Germline V gives CDR1 SEHNR, CDR2 FQNEAQ (reference sequence). The CDR3 coding sequence is TGTGCCAGCAGCCGTACAGGGGCTGGAAACACCATATATTTT. Protein sequence: CASSRTGAGNTIYF.

For this clone: One end of the junction does not line up with germline, which may come from a read error. The chain links TRBV7-7 to TRBJ2-2, with 7 nucleotides matching TRBD1. Germline V gene lookup returns CDR1 SSHAT and CDR2 FNYEAQ (reference sequence). The CDR3 is 16 residues long. CDR3 nucleotide sequence: TGTGCTAGCAGCTTAGGTGCGAGGGGGCACACCGGGGAGCTGTTTTTT. It is translated as CASSLGARGHTGELFF.

This sequence joins TRBV7-2 and TRBJ1-2; 7 positions agree with TRBD1. Germline CDR1 is SGHTA and CDR2 is FQGNSA. J lost 6 bases, V lost 6 bases, and 4 bases had no gene match. The CDR3 has 12 amino acids. This CDR3 is CASRRQGDGYTF. The CDR3 coding sequence is TGTGCCAGCAGACGACAGGGTGATGGCTACACCTTC.

The CDR3, as DNA: TGTGCCAGCTCACCACGAAAGGGGACAGAAATGTATGGCTACACCTTC. Its protein product is CASSPRKGTEMYGYTF. The V gene is TRBV18, the J gene TRBJ1-2; 7 nucleotides align to TRBD1. The CDR3 contains 16 residues. Germline V CDR1 and CDR2: KGHSH, LQKENI. The ends lost 1 base at V and 5 bases at J; junction bases unmatched: 10.